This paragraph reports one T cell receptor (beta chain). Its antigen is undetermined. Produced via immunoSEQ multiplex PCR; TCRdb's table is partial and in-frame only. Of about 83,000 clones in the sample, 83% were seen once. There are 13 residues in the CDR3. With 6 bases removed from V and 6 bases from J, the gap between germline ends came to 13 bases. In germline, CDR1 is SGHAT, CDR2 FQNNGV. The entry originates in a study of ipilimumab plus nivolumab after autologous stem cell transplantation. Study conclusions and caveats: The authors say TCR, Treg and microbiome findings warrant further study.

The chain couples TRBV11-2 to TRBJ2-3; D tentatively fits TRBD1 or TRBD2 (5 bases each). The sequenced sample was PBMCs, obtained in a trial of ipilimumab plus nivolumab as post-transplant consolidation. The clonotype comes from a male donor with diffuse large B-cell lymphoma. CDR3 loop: CASRRDPGDTQYF. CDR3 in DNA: TGTGCCAGCAGGAGGGACCCAGGGGATACGCAGTATTTT. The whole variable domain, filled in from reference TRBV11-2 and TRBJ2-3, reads EAGVAQSPRYKIIEKRQSVAFWCNPISGHATLYWYQQILGQGPKLLIQFQNNGVVDDSQLPKDRFSAERLKGVDSTLKIQPAKLEDSAVYLCASRRDPGDTQYFGPGTRLTVL.